This is a list of T cell receptor beta chains from one sample in a study of T-cell reconstitution after alpha-beta-depleted transplantation in children. TCRdb itself ran the PCR reads through MiXCR, one entry per CDR3 protein. The sample carries 600,000 to 700,000 distinct CDR3 sequences, about an eighth recorded once. The source was PBMCs, collected before TCRalphabeta/CD19-depleted stem cell transplant. The receptors originated from a girl aged 2-10 years with congenital amegakaryocytic thrombocytopenia, due to receive a stem cell transplant. The CDR3 runs from the conserved cysteine through the conserved F or W. A D gene is named only where the DNA matches it firmly. Clone size is given for some rows only: seen once, a few or many times, or a class if the clone is expanded.

15,few,TRBJ2-1,TRBV5-1,TRBD1,CASSRGQPAVYEQFF,TGCGCCAGCAGCAGGGGACAGCCCGCTGTCTATGAGCAGTTCTTC
16,.,TRBJ2-5,TRBV7-3,.,CASSSAAGTNQETQYF,TGTGCCAGCAGCTCCGCCGCGGGAACAAACCAAGAGACCCAGTACTTC
20,.,TRBJ2-7,TRBV11-1,.,CASSFSSEGVVRDGTYEQYF,TGTGCCAGCAGCTTTTCAAGCGAAGGAGTAGTGCGGGACGGAACATACGAGCAGTACTTC
18,many,TRBJ2-1,TRBV20-1,.,CSARDLRAGGSSYNEQFF,TGCAGTGCTAGAGACCTTCGGGCGGGTGGGAGCTCCTACAATGAGCAGTTCTTC
16,many,TRBJ2-3,TRBV28,.,CASSDRDFTREDTQYF,TGTGCCAGCAGTGACCGGGACTTCACTAGGGAAGATACGCAGTATTTT
16,.,TRBJ1-5,TRBV28,.,CASSLLGLNSNQPQHF,TGTGCCAGCAGTTTGCTGGGCCTAAATAGCAATCAGCCCCAGCATTTT
15,.,TRBJ2-1,TRBV7-3,TRBD2,CASSAFSGRANEQFF,TGTGCCAGCAGCGCGTTTAGCGGGAGGGCGAATGAGCAGTTCTTC
20,few,TRBJ2-3,TRBV3-1,TRBD2,CASSTIETSGRGEGTDTQYF,TGTGCCAGCAGCACGATTGAGACTAGCGGGAGAGGGGAGGGCACAGATACGCAGTATTTT
16,.,TRBJ2-3,TRBV7-6,TRBD2,CASSGIAGTYTDTQYF,TGTGCCAGCAGCGGAATAGCGGGGACTTACACAGATACGCAGTATTTT
14,many,TRBJ2-7,TRBV12-3/TRBV12-4,TRBD1,CASSSRQGVYEQYF,TGTGCCAGCAGTAGCCGACAGGGGGTCTACGAGCAGTACTTC
13,.,TRBJ1-2,TRBV6-6,.,CASRPRRWDGYTF,TGTGCCAGCAGACCTAGACGATGGGATGGCTACACCTTC
17,.,TRBJ2-1,TRBV12-3/TRBV12-4,TRBD2,CASRLNPGRRRYNEQFF,TGTGCCAGCAGACTTAACCCCGGGAGGAGAAGGTACAATGAGCAGTTCTTC
17,.,TRBJ2-2,TRBV15,.,CATSTSGTLANTGELFF,TGTGCCACCAGCACCTCCGGGACTCTCGCGAACACCGGGGAGCTGTTTTTT
12,few,TRBJ2-7,TRBV14,.,CASRFLSYEQYF,TGTGCCAGCAGGTTCCTGTCCTACGAGCAGTACTTC
14,few,TRBJ2-7,TRBV10-3,.,CAISDPGVGYEQYF,TGTGCCATCAGTGACCCGGGAGTAGGCTACGAGCAGTACTTC
15,few,TRBJ1-6,TRBV11-1,.,CASSRGPGSNSPLHF,TGTGCCAGCAGCCGCGGCCCCGGGAGTAATTCACCCCTCCACTTT
16,few,TRBJ2-3,TRBV5-1,.,CASSPWASASTDTQYF,TGCGCCAGCAGCCCGTGGGCTAGCGCAAGCACAGATACGCAGTATTTT
17,.,TRBJ2-1,TRBV19,TRBD2,CATWGLAGGAIYNEQFF,TGTGCCACCTGGGGACTAGCGGGAGGAGCTATCTACAATGAGCAGTTCTTC
22,.,TRBJ2-7,TRBV4-1,TRBD2,CASSQSASGGLAGNYDRDEQYF,TGCGCCAGCAGCCAATCGGCCTCTGGGGGACTAGCGGGTAACTACGACCGGGACGAGCAGTACTTC
12,many,TRBJ2-7,TRBV20-1,.,CSARGGVDEQYF,TGCAGTGCTAGAGGGGGGGTCGACGAGCAGTACTTC
15,few,TRBJ2-5,TRBV20-1,.,CSASPSQGFGETQYF,TGCAGTGCTAGCCCCTCCCAGGGATTCGGGGAGACCCAGTACTTC
18,.,TRBJ2-2,TRBV27,.,CASSLRLNIDLNTGELFF,TGTGCCAGCAGTTTACGACTCAACATTGACTTGAACACCGGGGAGCTGTTTTTT
14,.,TRBJ2-2,TRBV7-6,.,CASSLGYGSGELFF,TGTGCCAGCAGCTTAGGGTATGGATCCGGGGAGCTGTTTTTT
13,.,TRBJ1-1,TRBV20-1,.,CSASGTPNTEAFF,TGCAGTGCTAGCGGGACACCCAACACTGAAGCTTTCTTT
13,.,TRBJ2-5,TRBV20-1,.,CSARLEGEETQYF,TGCAGTGCTAGGTTGGAGGGCGAGGAGACCCAGTACTTC
14,.,TRBJ2-7,TRBV3-1,.,CASSQGLASTEQYF,TGTGCCAGCAGCCAGGGCCTAGCCTCCACCGAGCAGTACTTC
12,many,TRBJ2-3,TRBV7-6,.,CASSHLTDTQYF,TGTGCCAGCAGCCACCTCACAGATACGCAGTATTTT
14,many,TRBJ1-4,TRBV7-7,.,CASSLGPTNEKLFF,TGTGCCAGCAGCTTAGGCCCAACTAATGAAAAACTGTTTTTT
15,.,TRBJ2-5,TRBV30,.,CAWSGDLNPQETQYF,TGTGCCTGGAGTGGCGACCTGAACCCCCAAGAGACCCAGTACTTC
12,.,TRBJ2-1,TRBV14,.,CASSQWGGEQFF,TGTGCCAGCAGCCAGTGGGGCGGTGAGCAGTTCTTC
17,.,TRBJ2-5,TRBV24-1,TRBD2,CATSDFSPSGNIETQYF,TGTGCCACCAGTGATTTTTCTCCTAGCGGGAATATAGAGACCCAGTACTTC
15,many,TRBJ2-7,TRBV20-1,.,CSASLPPGPVYEQYF,TGCAGTGCTAGCTTACCCCCGGGACCAGTCTACGAGCAGTACTTC
14,many,TRBJ2-2,TRBV7-3,.,CASSFGSNSGELFF,TGTGCCAGCAGCTTCGGGTCGAACAGCGGGGAGCTGTTTTTT
16,.,TRBJ2-1,TRBV7-2,TRBD2,CASSLMGSGRAGEQFF,TGTGCCAGCAGCTTAATGGGTAGCGGGAGGGCCGGTGAGCAGTTCTTC
13,few,TRBJ1-1,TRBV19,.,CASGGLINTEAFF,TGTGCCAGTGGGGGACTGATCAACACTGAAGCTTTCTTT
12,many,TRBJ2-1,TRBV5-1,.,CASSLVPDEQFF,TGCGCCAGCAGCTTGGTCCCAGATGAGCAGTTCTTC
14,few,TRBJ1-2,TRBV29-1,.,CSVVSSGEDYGYTF,TGCAGCGTTGTATCTTCGGGAGAAGATTATGGCTACACCTTC
16,many,TRBJ2-1,TRBV20-1,TRBD2,CSASSATSGSRDEQFF,TGCAGTGCCAGCTCCGCGACTAGCGGGAGTAGGGATGAGCAGTTCTTC
14,many,TRBJ2-3,TRBV5-5,.,CASSPTSTEDTQYF,TGTGCCAGCAGCCCGACCTCGACAGAGGATACGCAGTATTTT
15,few,TRBJ2-6,TRBV5-1,.,CASSFGGSGANVLTF,TGCGCCAGCAGCTTTGGGGGAAGTGGGGCCAACGTCCTGACTTTC
14,few,TRBJ2-7,TRBV7-2,TRBD1,CASSFQGGDYEQYF,TGTGCCAGCAGCTTTCAAGGGGGCGACTACGAGCAGTACTTC
14,many,TRBJ2-7,TRBV24-1,TRBD1,CATSKGQGIYEQYF,TGTGCCACCAGTAAGGGACAGGGAATTTACGAGCAGTACTTC
11,many,TRBJ2-3,TRBV20-1,.,CSAGHQDTQYF,TGCAGTGCGGGCCACCAGGATACGCAGTATTTT
17,.,TRBJ2-2,TRBV7-8,.,CASSLYRGDENTGELFF,TGTGCCAGCAGCTTATATCGGGGCGACGAGAACACCGGGGAGCTGTTTTTT
17,.,TRBJ1-2,TRBV14,TRBD1,CASSQARQGPANYGYTF,TGTGCCAGCAGCCAAGCTCGACAGGGACCAGCTAACTATGGCTACACCTTC